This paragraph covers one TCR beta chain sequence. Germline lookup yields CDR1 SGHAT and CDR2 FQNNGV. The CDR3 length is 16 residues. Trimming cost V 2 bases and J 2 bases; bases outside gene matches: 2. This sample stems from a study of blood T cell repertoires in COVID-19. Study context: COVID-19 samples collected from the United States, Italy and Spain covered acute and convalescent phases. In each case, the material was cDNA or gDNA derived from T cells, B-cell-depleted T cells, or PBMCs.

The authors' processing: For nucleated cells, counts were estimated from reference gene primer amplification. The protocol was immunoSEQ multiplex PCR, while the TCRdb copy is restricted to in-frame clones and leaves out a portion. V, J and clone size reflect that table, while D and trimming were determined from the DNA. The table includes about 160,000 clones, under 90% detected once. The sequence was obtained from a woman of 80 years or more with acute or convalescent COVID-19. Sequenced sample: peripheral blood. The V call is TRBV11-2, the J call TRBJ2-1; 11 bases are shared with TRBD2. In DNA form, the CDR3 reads TGTGCCAGCAGCTTATTGACTAGCGGGACCTACAATGAGCAGTTCTTC. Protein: CASSLLTSGTYNEQFF.